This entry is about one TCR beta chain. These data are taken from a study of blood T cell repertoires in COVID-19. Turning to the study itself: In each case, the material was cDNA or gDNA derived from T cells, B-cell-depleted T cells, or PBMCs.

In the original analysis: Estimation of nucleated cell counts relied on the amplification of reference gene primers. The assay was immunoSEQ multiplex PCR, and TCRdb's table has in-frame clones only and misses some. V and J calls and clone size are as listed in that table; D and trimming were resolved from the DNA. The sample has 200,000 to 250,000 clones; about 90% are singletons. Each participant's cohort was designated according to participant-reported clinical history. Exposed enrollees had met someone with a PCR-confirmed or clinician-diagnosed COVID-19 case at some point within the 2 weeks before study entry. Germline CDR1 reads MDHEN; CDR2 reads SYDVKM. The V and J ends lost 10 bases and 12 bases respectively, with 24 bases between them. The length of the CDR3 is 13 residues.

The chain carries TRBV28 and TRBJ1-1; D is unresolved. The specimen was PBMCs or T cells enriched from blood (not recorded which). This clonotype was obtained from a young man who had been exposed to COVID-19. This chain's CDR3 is CATSIEEASWTFF. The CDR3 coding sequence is TGTGCCACCAGCATTGAGGAAGCCTCATGGACTTTCTTT. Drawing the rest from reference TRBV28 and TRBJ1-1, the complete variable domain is DVKVTQSSRYLVKRTGEKVFLECVQDMDHENMFWYRQDPGLGLRLIYFSYDVKMKEKGDIPEGYSVSREKKERFSLILESASTNQTSMYLCATSIEEASWTFFGQGTRLTVV.